The text below deals with one TCR beta chain. Its antigen is still unknown. No base quality values were provided; no much bigger clone lies one nucleotide off. These data are taken from a study of blood T cell repertoires in COVID-19 (dated by TCRdb to between 2020 and 2021). Notes on the research overall: The collaborator samples originated in the United States, Italy and Spain and spanned the acute and convalescent phases of COVID-19. The prospective study material was composed of cDNA or gDNA derived from T cells, B-cell-depleted T cells, or PBMCs. The dataset comprised deeply sampled blood TCRbeta repertoires from subjects exposed to, actively infected with, or recovered from COVID-19. The repertoires were made available in a free public database intended to serve as a resource for research on the immune response to SARS-CoV-2. The samples were drawn from two sources: the first 160 participants of the ongoing ImmuneRACE study, and 1,254 subjects contributed by 6 global collaborators. The sample metadata nearly always contained a de-identified subject ID, COVID-19 status, age in years and sex. Where available, HLA class I and class II types were obtained from metadata supplied by the sample provider rather than from assay-based typing. What the research found in general, with its limitations: The amount of clinical and demographic metadata varied by source and participant and was provided uncurated.

The collaborating institutions used their own protocols to collect whole blood in K2EDTA tubes. For TCRbeta analysis, collaborators shipped samples as frozen whole blood, isolated PBMCs, or DNA extracted from either of those sample types. TCRbeta CDR3 regions were amplified from genomic DNA using the immunoSEQ Assay, a bias-controlled multiplex PCR. Per the authors' processing: Within the assay, amplification of reference gene primers was used to estimate how many nucleated cells each sample contained. Sequence reads were collapsed and filtered to measure the absolute abundance of every unique TCRbeta CDR3 rearrangement. For each sample, productive Simpson clonality was calculated as the square root of Simpson's diversity index over productive rearrangements. TCRdb took this table from immuneACCESS and kept in-frame rearrangements with V and J called. Such tables lack part of the clones; where checked against another copy, unresolved V genes explain under half of the gap, and the rest is unexplained. V and J calls and clone size come straight from that table; D and trimming were deduced from the DNA. The sample profile shows approximately 45,000 clones; 80% to 90% of them were found once. The ten largest clones take up over 2.5% of the sample.

Specimen: peripheral blood. The sequence was collected from a woman aged 80 or over with acute or convalescent COVID-19.

The sequenced DNA is TGTGCCAGCTCACCCATCCTAGCGGGGGACAATGAGCAGTTCTTC. This encodes CASSPILAGDNEQFF. This chain joins TRBV18 to TRBJ2-1, and 10 bases in between align with TRBD2. There are 15 amino acids in the CDR3, from cysteine to phenylalanine inclusive. Here the CDR3 DNA is all that survives: 45 bases in frame from base 1. Compared with germline, V lacks 3 bases and J lacks 5 bases; bases without a gene match: 4. The germline V gene sets CDR1 to KGHSH and CDR2 to LQKENI. With the portions outside the CDR3 filled from the reference TRBV18 and TRBJ2-1 genes, the complete variable region becomes NAGVMQNPRHLVRRRGQEARLRCSPMKGHSHVYWYRQLPEEGLKFMVYLQKENIIDESGMPKERFSAEFPKEGPSILRIQQVVRGDSAAYFCASSPILAGDNEQFFGPGTRLTVL.